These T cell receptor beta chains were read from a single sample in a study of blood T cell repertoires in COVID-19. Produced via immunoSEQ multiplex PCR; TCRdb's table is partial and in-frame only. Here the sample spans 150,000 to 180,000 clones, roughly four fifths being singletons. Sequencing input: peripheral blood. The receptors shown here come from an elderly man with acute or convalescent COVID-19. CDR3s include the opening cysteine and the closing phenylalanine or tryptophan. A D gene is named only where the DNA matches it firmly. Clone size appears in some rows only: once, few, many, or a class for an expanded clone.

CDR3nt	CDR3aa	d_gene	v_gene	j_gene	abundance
TGTGCCAGCAGCTCCTCTGTGCGGGGACCCACAGATACGCAGTATTTT	CASSSSVRGPTDTQYF	NA	TRBV3-1/TRBV3-2	TRBJ2-3	NA
TGCAGCGTTCGACCGGGACAGGGGTATGAGCAGTTCTTC	CSVRPGQGYEQFF	TRBD1	TRBV29-1	TRBJ2-1	few
TGTGCCACCAGCAGAGATAATGCCCCTACCTACGAGCAGTACTTC	CATSRDNAPTYEQYF	NA	TRBV15	TRBJ2-7	NA
TGTGCCAGCTCACCAACAGAAGGAAGCAATGAGCAGTTCTTC	CASSPTEGSNEQFF	NA	TRBV18	TRBJ2-1	NA
TGTGCCAGCAGTAGCCGGGGGGAGACCCAGTACTTC	CASSSRGETQYF	NA	TRBV6-2/TRBV6-3	TRBJ2-5	NA
TGTGCCAGCAGCTTCCAGATCAGCACAGATACGCAGTATTTT	CASSFQISTDTQYF	NA	TRBV5-8	TRBJ2-3	NA
TGTGCCAGCAGTTACTTCTCGGGTACTGAAGCTTTCTTT	CASSYFSGTEAFF	NA	TRBV6-2/TRBV6-3	TRBJ1-1	few
TGTGCCAGCAGTTTAGGGCGAGGACAGGGGCGCCGTAACACCGGGGAGCTGTTTTTT	CASSLGRGQGRRNTGELFF	TRBD1	TRBV28	TRBJ2-2	NA
TGCGCCAGCAGCCAACAGCAAGGACAGGGGGCGGTAGGCTACACCTTC	CASSQQQGQGAVGYTF	TRBD1	TRBV4-1	TRBJ1-2	NA
TGTGCCAGCAGTTACCCAGAAGCGTATGAGCAGTTCTTC	CASSYPEAYEQFF	NA	TRBV6-6	TRBJ2-1	NA
TGTGCCACCAGTCCAGGGTCAAATCAGCCCCAGCATTTT	CATSPGSNQPQHF	NA	TRBV24-1	TRBJ1-5	NA
TGTGCCAGTAGTATAGCCCAGACAGGAAGTAACACCGGGGAGCTGTTTTTT	CASSIAQTGSNTGELFF	NA	TRBV19	TRBJ2-2	NA
TGCGCCAGCAGCTTGGGACCGGGGGGGGCGGAGACCCAGTACTTC	CASSLGPGGAETQYF	TRBD2	TRBV5-1	TRBJ2-5	NA
TGTGCCAGCAGCTCCGGACTTAACTATGGCTACACCTTC	CASSSGLNYGYTF	NA	TRBV7-9	TRBJ1-2	few
TGTGCCAGCAGCCCGCCAGGGGGCCGGAACACTGAAGCTTTCTTT	CASSPPGGRNTEAFF	TRBD1	TRBV11-3	TRBJ1-1	few
TGTGCCAGCAGGCCTGAGGGGGCTGGGAACACTGAAGCTTTCTTT	CASRPEGAGNTEAFF	TRBD1	TRBV6-2/TRBV6-3	TRBJ1-1	NA
TGTGCCAGCAGTTATGGATCTGGGCCTGGAAACACCATATATTTT	CASSYGSGPGNTIYF	NA	TRBV6-5	TRBJ1-3	NA
TGTGCCAGCAGTTTCGGCGGGATCCAATACACAGATACGCAGTATTTT	CASSFGGIQYTDTQYF	NA	TRBV28	TRBJ2-3	NA
TGTGCCAGCAGCTTGGCGCTCAGGCCCGGGGAGCTGTTTTTT	CASSLALRPGELFF	NA	TRBV5-6	TRBJ2-2	NA
TGCGCCAGCAGCTTTAATCAGGGCTCTGGGGCCAACGTCCTGACTTTC	CASSFNQGSGANVLTF	NA	TRBV5-1	TRBJ2-6	NA
TGTGCCAGCAGCTTCGGGACTACAAACACCGGGGAGCTGTTTTTT	CASSFGTTNTGELFF	TRBD2	TRBV7-9	TRBJ2-2	NA
TGCGCCAGCAGCCTCAGCTGGAGCCTGAACACTGAAGCTTTCTTT	CASSLSWSLNTEAFF	NA	TRBV4-3	TRBJ1-1	NA
TGTGCCAGCAGCTTAAGGGGGAGAACAGGGTCCGGAAACACCATATATTTT	CASSLRGRTGSGNTIYF	NA	TRBV7-6	TRBJ1-3	NA
TGTGCCACCATTAAACAGGGGAATGTGCACGAGCAGTACTTC	CATIKQGNVHEQYF	TRBD1	TRBV24-1	TRBJ2-7	NA
TGTGCCAGCTCACCATATCAGACAGGGAATGGCAATCAGCCCCAGCATTTT	CASSPYQTGNGNQPQHF	TRBD1	TRBV18	TRBJ1-5	few
TGTGCCAGCAGCTGGGGACAGGGTTCCTACGAGCAGTACTTC	CASSWGQGSYEQYF	TRBD1	TRBV5-6	TRBJ2-7	NA
TGTGCCAGCTCACCACCTTCTAGCGGGGGCCACGAGCAGTACTTC	CASSPPSSGGHEQYF	TRBD2	TRBV18	TRBJ2-7	NA
TGTGCCAGCAGTTATACAGGGAGCGACACTGAAGCTTTCTTT	CASSYTGSDTEAFF	NA	TRBV3-1/TRBV3-2	TRBJ1-1	few
TGTGCCAGCAGCGTACTACAGGGGAGACAGGATGGCTACACCTTC	CASSVLQGRQDGYTF	TRBD1	TRBV7-2	TRBJ1-2	NA
TGTGCCAGCAGCTTGGACATCAATCAGCCCCAGCATTTT	CASSLDINQPQHF	NA	TRBV5-5	TRBJ1-5	NA
TGTGCCAGCAGCCGGGACAGGGAGGTTGGGGAGCAGTACTTC	CASSRDREVGEQYF	TRBD1	TRBV2	TRBJ2-7	NA
TGTGCCAGCAGCTTAGGGAGGAACAGGGCGGGCACTGAAGCTTTCTTT	CASSLGRNRAGTEAFF	NA	TRBV11-3	TRBJ1-1	NA